This is a list of T cell receptor beta chains from one sample in a study of siplizumab effects on memory and regulatory T cells. Profiled with immunoSEQ multiplex PCR; TCRdb holds only in-frame clones, not every one. The profile shows approximately 50,000 clones, 93% of them singletons. The specimen sequenced was CD8+ T cells sorted from blood. Every receptor here comes from a human donor in good health. Both conserved end residues are trimmed from each CDR3.

TRBV19	11	ASSSDSGREQY
TRBV10-2	13	ASSDWDIRRDEQF
TRBV19	10	ASQPPRGGQY
TRBV15	17	ATSRDKFGTVSSYNEQF
TRBV7-9	11	ASSSRENNEQF
TRBV2	10	ASREGAYEQY
TRBV30	12	AWRGAGEGYGYT
TRBV9	11	ASSAGTGNEQF
TRBV7-7	13	ASSLRGRGQETQY
TRBV6-5	11	ASSYSIFRGTF
TRBV5-6	14	ASTPEPDSPGEKLF
TRBV27	13	ASNPGHLSNQPQH
TRBV5-4	12	ASSEDRTYYEQY
TRBV2	11	AGSEAVSDTQY
TRBV2	14	ASSLRTGGRDTEAF
TRBV28	15	ASSLYSSGGTFDTQY
TRBV6-5	13	ASSYSGTGHNEQF
TRBV11-3	14	ASSPYPSGRANEQF
TRBV7-6	14	ASSLEDSHGTDTQY
TRBV27	12	ASSFGDGYNEQF
TRBV11-3	12	ASGLGGGYNEQF
TRBV5-1	15	ASSLKGLAGATNTQY
TRBV27	13	ASRSGIIYADTQY
TRBV25-1	10	ASSWTDSEAF
TRBV14	13	ASSIYGRGNTEAF
TRBV9	13	ASSVDAGVTDTQY
TRBV5-4	13	ASSLERPSGDTQY
TRBV5-6	12	ASSLWGAPTEAF
TRBV27	13	ASSFGTGNNSPLH
TRBV28	13	ASSWFPGGSYGYT
TRBV6-5	10	ASSYPDREQY
TRBV4-1	14	ASSQVEIAGDNEQF
TRBV13	12	ASSTGQSSYEQY
TRBV4-1	13	ASSQVMTGNYGYT
TRBV4-1	12	ASSQDSDTYEQF
TRBV4-1	14	ASSQVLTSGSYEQY
TRBV10-3	14	AISGAGFGSYNEQF
TRBV7-9	13	ASSLAGLGTDTQY
TRBV18	14	ASSLYQGPMNTEAF